Sequencing of this TCR beta chain was carried out in a study of blood T cell repertoires in COVID-19. Study-level information: The United States, Italy and Spain were the sources of the acute and convalescent COVID-19 samples. T cells, B-cell-depleted T cells, or PBMCs supplied cDNA or gDNA.

Germline CDR1 reads LNHDA; CDR2 reads SQIVND (reference sequence). V shed 0 bases, J shed 5 bases, and the junction held 2 bases outside the gene matches. The CDR3 length is 15 residues. Enrolled through a virtual design, the participants were between roughly 18 and 89 years of age and came from about two dozen US areas. Cohort allocation depended upon clinical history that participants reported. Some clones are missing from TCRdb's copy, which holds only in-frame ones; the method was immunoSEQ multiplex PCR. Among around 250,000 clones listed, about nine tenths were seen once. The sequence was collected from a human donor in a cohort exposed to, infected with or recovered from COVID-19 (not recorded which). The donor label of this sample is uncertain. Sequencing was performed on PBMCs or T cells enriched from blood (not recorded which). The chain couples TRBV19 to TRBJ1-1, with TRBD1 matching 11 bases. This CDR3 is CASSIEGQGGTEAFF. CDR3 coding DNA: TGTGCCAGTAGTATAGAGGGACAGGGGGGGACTGAAGCTTTCTTT.